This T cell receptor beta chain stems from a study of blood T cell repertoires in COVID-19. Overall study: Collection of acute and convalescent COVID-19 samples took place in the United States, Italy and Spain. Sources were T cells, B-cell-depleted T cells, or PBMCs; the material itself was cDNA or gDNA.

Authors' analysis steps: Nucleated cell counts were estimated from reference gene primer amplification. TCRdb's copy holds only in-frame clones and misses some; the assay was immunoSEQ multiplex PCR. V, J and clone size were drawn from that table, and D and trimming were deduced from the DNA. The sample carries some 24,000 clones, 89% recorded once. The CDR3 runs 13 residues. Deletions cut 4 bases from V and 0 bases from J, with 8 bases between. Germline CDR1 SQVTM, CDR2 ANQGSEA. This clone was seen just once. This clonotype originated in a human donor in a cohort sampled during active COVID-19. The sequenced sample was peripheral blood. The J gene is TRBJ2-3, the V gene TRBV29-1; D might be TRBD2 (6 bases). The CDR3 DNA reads TGCAGCGTTGCGGGGGTTAGCACAGATACGCAGTATTTT. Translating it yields CSVAGVSTDTQYF.